This entry is about one T cell receptor (beta chain). The antigen remains undetermined. These data belong to a study of shared clonotypes between healthy human individuals. About the study: Every donor yielded three CD4 naive, three CD4 memory, two CD8 naive and one CD8 memory plate.

V lost 4 bases and J lost 7, with 14 bases in between. CDR1 is LNHDA and CDR2 is SQIVND in the germline V gene (reference sequence). The CDR3 extends over 13 amino acids. Using immunoSEQ multiplex PCR, the repertoire was profiled, and TCRdb retains in-frame clones only, with some absent. The table shows 2 million to 2.5 million clones, with 80% to 95% occurring only once. Whole-study results and caveats: Generally, naive subsets came out with larger estimated richness than memory subsets. Donors were few, which limited the genetic and exposure-history diversity represented.

Specimen: naive CD4+ T cells from PBMCs. Subset noted: CD45RA+ positively selected. This TCR came from a young man in good health. Some clones in this sample may be carry-over from other donors' samples. The chain uses TRBV19 and TRBJ2-7; the D gene is possibly TRBD2 (5 bases). CDR3 bases: TGTGCCAGTAGTACCCTCGGGGTAGCGGAGCAGTACTTC. Protein product: CASSTLGVAEQYF.